This T cell receptor (beta chain) derives from a study of blood T cell repertoires in COVID-19. Study at large: Specimens from acute and convalescent COVID-19 originated in the United States, Italy and Spain.

Allocation to cohorts depended on clinical history reported by the participants. Within the 2 weeks before study entry, each person in the exposed group met a COVID-19 case. The V and J ends lost 3 bases and 1 base, in that order; junction bases with no gene match: 9. This CDR3 has 17 amino acids. In germline, CDR1 is LGHDT, CDR2 YNNKEL (reference sequence). Authors' methods: Counts of nucleated cells, estimated from reference gene primer amplification, were obtained. Clones were read by immunoSEQ multiplex PCR, and TCRdb kept only the in-frame ones, dropping some. V, J and clone size reflect that table, while D and trimming were determined from the DNA. Counted here are 200,000 to 300,000 clones, 85% to 90% occurring once; the ten biggest clones make up around 1%.

Sequencing was carried out using PBMCs or T cells enriched from blood (not recorded which). The rearrangement uses TRBV3-1 (or the pseudogene TRBV3-2) and TRBJ1-2, with 9 bases matching TRBD1. The receptor's source is a man between 50 and 59 years old who had been exposed to COVID-19. For the CDR3, the DNA is TGTGCCAGCAGCCAGCTGGGGACAGGGAAACGTAACTATGGCTACACCTTC. Encoded protein: CASSQLGTGKRNYGYTF.